This TCR beta chain is drawn from a study of T cell responses to AZD1222 COVID-19 vaccine. As for the study in general: Second doses at about 4 or about 12 weeks were pooled.

Points on this clone: Its antigen is still unknown.

Study-level results: Donors in the cohort were predominantly white British and more often female, and clonal diversity was possibly underestimated. A rise in Spike-specific TCR breadth and depth followed two AZD1222 doses.

Assay: immunoSEQ multiplex PCR; the TCRdb copy retains only in-frame clones and omits some. The repertoire holds approximately 120,000 clones, with 89% as singletons. The receptor was isolated from an adult in good health. The source material was peripheral blood, sampled on day 0 of AZD1222 vaccination.

The CDR3 loop is CASSWTSDSYNEQFF. Here the CDR3 DNA reads TGTGCCAGCAGCTGGACTAGCGACTCCTACAATGAGCAGTTCTTC. This rearrangement joins TRBV5-5 to TRBJ2-1, with 9 positions matching TRBD2. Germline CDR1 is SGHKS and CDR2 is YYEKEE (reference sequence). The CDR3 consists of 15 residues. With 3 bases clipped from V and 0 bases from J, the junction kept 1 base outside the gene matches.